These 18 T cell receptor beta chains were sequenced from one sample in a study of blood T cell repertoires in COVID-19. Profiling relied on immunoSEQ multiplex PCR, and the TCRdb table lists in-frame clones only, not all of them. The sample shows approximately 300,000 clones, 83% of them seen only once. Sequencing was performed on peripheral blood. These receptor sequences come from a woman aged 45-65 years with acute or convalescent COVID-19.

This clone was recorded many times. The chain recombines TRBV5-8 with TRBJ1-5; D ambiguous. Looked up from germline, CDR1 is SGHTS and CDR2 is YDEGEE. V was clipped by 0 bases and J by 5 bases, with 15 bases between them. The CDR3 is made up of 16 amino acids. CDR3 loop: CASSLGLSGSHQPQHF. The CDR3 DNA follows: TGTGCCAGCAGCTTGGGTCTGAGCGGCTCGCATCAGCCCCAGCATTTT.

The chain uses TRBV2 and TRBJ2-3; the D is unclear. This CDR3 spans 15 amino acids. Germline CDR1 and CDR2: SNHLY and FYNNEI. V was shortened by 4 bases and J by 0 bases, with 11 bases between the two germline ends. In DNA, the CDR3 is TGTGCCAGCAGTGGGGCATTCGACAGCACAGATACGCAGTATTTT. Translated: CASSGAFDSTDTQYF.

Concerning this clone itself: This sample also contains other DNA sequences that code for the same CDR3. The V call is TRBV3-1 (or the pseudogene TRBV3-2), the J call TRBJ2-3, with TRBD2 identical over 14 bases. V shed 0 bases, J shed 1 base, and the junction held 3 bases outside the gene matches. This CDR3 has 18 amino acids. Looked up from germline, CDR1 is LGHDT and CDR2 is YNNKEL (reference sequence). In DNA, the CDR3 is TGTGCCAGCAGCCAAGAAGGACTAGCGGGAGGTGGCACAGATACGCAGTATTTT. Amino acids: CASSQEGLAGGGTDTQYF.

This chain joins TRBV9 and TRBJ2-2; TRBD2 is a possible D gene (5 bases). The CDR3 is 14 amino acids. Trimming took 5 bases from V and 3 from J, leaving 11 bases between them. Germline V gene data show CDR1 as SGDLS and CDR2 as YYNGEE. CDR3 protein: CASRRELHTGELFF. The CDR3 region has the DNA TGTGCCAGCAGGAGGGAGTTACACACCGGGGAGCTGTTTTTT.

V and J are TRBV7-2 and TRBJ2-7; 7 bases match TRBD2. Germline CDR1 and CDR2: SGHTA and FQGNSA. The CDR3 spans 15 residues. J lost 9 bases, V lost 1 base, and 12 bases had no gene match. The CDR3, as DNA: TGTGCCAGCAGCTTAGGGGGTGGCGGGAGATGGGGGCAGTACTTC. Protein: CASSLGGGGRWGQYF.

The chain links TRBV27 to TRBJ1-5, with a weak D call TRBD1 (6 bases). This CDR3 contains 14 residues. Germline CDR1 MNHEY, CDR2 SMNVEV (reference sequence). Trimming removed 6 bases at V and 4 bases at J, with 13 bases between. DNA of the CDR3: TGTGCCAGCAGCGACAGGCTGGGGAATCAGCCCCAGCATTTT. Translating gives CASSDRLGNQPQHF.

This clone was seen just once. The rearrangement uses TRBV7-2 and TRBJ2-2; tentative D call: TRBD1 (6 bases). V was clipped by 5 bases and J by 8 bases, with 15 bases between them. This CDR3 region has 14 residues. Germline V lookup: CDR1 SGHTA, CDR2 FQGNSA. CDR3 sequence reads: CASSADRHPGELFF. CDR3 in DNA: TGTGCCAGCAGCGCCGACAGGCACCCGGGGGAGCTGTTTTTT.

The chain uses TRBV5-4 and TRBJ2-3; TRBD1 agrees at 7 bases. The CDR3 covers 16 residues. From germline, CDR1 is SGHNT and CDR2 YYREEE (reference sequence). The ends lost 3 bases at V and 2 bases at J; junction bases unmatched: 9. As DNA, the CDR3 is TGTGCCAGCAGCTCTCGGACAGGAGCCCTCACAGATACGCAGTATTTT. Its translation is CASSSRTGALTDTQYF.

The chain carries TRBV7-9 and TRBJ2-5; the match to TRBD2 covers 8 bases. V shed 5 bases and J 5 bases; nucleotides not matched to a gene: 7. The V gene's germline CDR1 is SEHNR and CDR2 FQNEAQ (reference sequence). This CDR3 has 14 residues. The CDR3 loop reads CASSPPGGTETQYF. The CDR3 DNA sequence: TGTGCCAGCAGCCCCCCGGGAGGGACGGAGACCCAGTACTTC.

The sample holds one count of this clone. J is TRBJ2-1 and V is TRBV6-4, with TRBD1 matching over 7 bases. CDR3 size: 14 residues. After removal of 4 bases from V and 9 bases from J, the junction contained 9 bases not matched to a gene. Germline CDR1 is MRHNA and CDR2 is SNTAGT. The CDR3 DNA sequence: TGTGCCAGCAGTGTCGACGACAGGGTAGGTGAGCAGTTCTTC. Its protein product is CASSVDDRVGEQFF.

This clone was counted between two and nine times. The gene calls are TRBV18 and TRBJ1-2; D not certain. V was shortened by 5 bases and J by 4 bases, with 17 bases between the two germline ends. The CDR3 covers 15 residues. CDR1 and CDR2 from the germline V gene are KGHSH and LQKENI. CDR3 DNA sequence: TGTGCCAGCTCATACACCACGATAGAGGGCTATGGCTACACCTTC. It yields the protein CASSYTTIEGYGYTF.

The chain employs TRBV5-1 and TRBJ1-6; D might be TRBD1 (6 bases). The V gene lost 1 base and the J gene lost 5 bases, with 10 bases spanning the gap. The CDR3 covers 15 residues. The V gene's germline CDR1 is SGHRS and CDR2 YFSETQ. In nucleotides, the CDR3 is TGCGCCAGCAGCTTGCAGGACAGCAATAATTCACCCCTCCACTTT. Amino acids: CASSLQDSNNSPLHF.

The CDR3 protein is CASSQTRGTSQETQYF. In DNA form, the CDR3 reads TGTGCCAGCAGCCAAACTAGGGGGACAAGCCAAGAGACCCAGTACTTC. The rearrangement uses TRBV3-1 (or the pseudogene TRBV3-2) and TRBJ2-5; weak D call: TRBD1 (6 bases). Germline V gives CDR1 LGHDT, CDR2 YNNKEL (reference sequence). V was trimmed by 2 bases and J by 1 base, leaving 14 bases between them. The length of the CDR3 is 16 residues.

The J gene is TRBJ1-2, the V gene TRBV19; no reliable D call. The V end was cut by 9 bases, the J end by 2 bases, with 16 bases between. The CDR3 loop spans 14 amino acids. Germline-derived CDR1 and CDR2 are LNHDA and SQIVND (reference sequence). This CDR3 reads CASSRGTGNYGYTF. CDR3 DNA: TGTGCCAGCTCGCGGGGTACGGGGAACTATGGCTACACCTTC.

This clone is a singleton in its sample. The chain employs TRBV18 and TRBJ1-1; D not resolved. The CDR3 consists of 13 residues. In germline, CDR1 is KGHSH, CDR2 LQKENI. Trimming cost V 4 bases and J 8 bases, with 14 bases left between them. The CDR3 DNA reads as TGTGCCAGCTCACGCCGACGAGAGGAGGAAGCTTTCTTT. Translated: CASSRRREEEAFF.

This chain connects TRBV12-3 or TRBV12-4 to TRBJ1-2; D call uncertain. CDR3 length equals 13 residues. V was trimmed by 7 bases and J by 5 bases, leaving 14 bases between them. The CDR3 nucleotides are TGTGCCAGCATTCCCACGGGAGAATATGGCTACACCTTC. Translation gives CASIPTGEYGYTF.

The genes are TRBV5-1 and TRBJ2-6, with D possibly TRBD1 on 6 matching bases. The CDR3 has 16 residues. CDR1 is SGHRS and CDR2 is YFSETQ in the germline V gene. V was cut by 1 base and J by 1 base, with 9 bases left in between. CDR3 DNA sequence: TGCGCCAGCAGCTTGCCTGGACAGTCTGGGGCCAACGTCCTGACTTTC. This encodes CASSLPGQSGANVLTF.

As to this clone: Distinct nucleotide sequences in the sample also encode this CDR3. The gene calls are TRBV18 and TRBJ1-1; D is unclear. V lost 6 bases to trimming and J lost 6 bases, with 11 bases between them. The CDR3 has 12 amino acids. CDR1 is KGHSH, CDR2 LQKENI, per germline. CDR3 loop: CASSSGGPEAFF. CDR3 in DNA: TGTGCCAGCTCCTCGGGAGGGCCTGAAGCTTTCTTT.